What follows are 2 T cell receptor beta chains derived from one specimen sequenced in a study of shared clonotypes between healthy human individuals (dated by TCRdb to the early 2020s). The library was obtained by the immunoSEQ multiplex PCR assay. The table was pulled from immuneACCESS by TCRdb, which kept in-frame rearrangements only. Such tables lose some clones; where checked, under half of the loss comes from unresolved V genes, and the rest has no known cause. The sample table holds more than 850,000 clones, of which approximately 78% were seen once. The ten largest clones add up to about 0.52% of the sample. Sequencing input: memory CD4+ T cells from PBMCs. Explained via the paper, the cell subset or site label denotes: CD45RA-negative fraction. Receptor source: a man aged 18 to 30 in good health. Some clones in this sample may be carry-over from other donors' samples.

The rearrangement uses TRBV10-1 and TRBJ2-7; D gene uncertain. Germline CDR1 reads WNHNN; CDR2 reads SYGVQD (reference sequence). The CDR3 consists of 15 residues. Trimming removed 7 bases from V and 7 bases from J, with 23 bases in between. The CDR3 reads CASIPLCLAGWEQYF. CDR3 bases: TGCGCCAGCATTCCGCTATGTCTGGCCGGATGGGAGCAGTACTTC.

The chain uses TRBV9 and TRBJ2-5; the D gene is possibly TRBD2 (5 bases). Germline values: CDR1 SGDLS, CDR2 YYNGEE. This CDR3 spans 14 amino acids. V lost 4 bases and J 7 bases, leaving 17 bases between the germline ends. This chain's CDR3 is CASSPQDLGGTQYF. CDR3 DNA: TGTGCCAGCAGCCCCCAGGACTTGGGCGGGACCCAGTACTTC.